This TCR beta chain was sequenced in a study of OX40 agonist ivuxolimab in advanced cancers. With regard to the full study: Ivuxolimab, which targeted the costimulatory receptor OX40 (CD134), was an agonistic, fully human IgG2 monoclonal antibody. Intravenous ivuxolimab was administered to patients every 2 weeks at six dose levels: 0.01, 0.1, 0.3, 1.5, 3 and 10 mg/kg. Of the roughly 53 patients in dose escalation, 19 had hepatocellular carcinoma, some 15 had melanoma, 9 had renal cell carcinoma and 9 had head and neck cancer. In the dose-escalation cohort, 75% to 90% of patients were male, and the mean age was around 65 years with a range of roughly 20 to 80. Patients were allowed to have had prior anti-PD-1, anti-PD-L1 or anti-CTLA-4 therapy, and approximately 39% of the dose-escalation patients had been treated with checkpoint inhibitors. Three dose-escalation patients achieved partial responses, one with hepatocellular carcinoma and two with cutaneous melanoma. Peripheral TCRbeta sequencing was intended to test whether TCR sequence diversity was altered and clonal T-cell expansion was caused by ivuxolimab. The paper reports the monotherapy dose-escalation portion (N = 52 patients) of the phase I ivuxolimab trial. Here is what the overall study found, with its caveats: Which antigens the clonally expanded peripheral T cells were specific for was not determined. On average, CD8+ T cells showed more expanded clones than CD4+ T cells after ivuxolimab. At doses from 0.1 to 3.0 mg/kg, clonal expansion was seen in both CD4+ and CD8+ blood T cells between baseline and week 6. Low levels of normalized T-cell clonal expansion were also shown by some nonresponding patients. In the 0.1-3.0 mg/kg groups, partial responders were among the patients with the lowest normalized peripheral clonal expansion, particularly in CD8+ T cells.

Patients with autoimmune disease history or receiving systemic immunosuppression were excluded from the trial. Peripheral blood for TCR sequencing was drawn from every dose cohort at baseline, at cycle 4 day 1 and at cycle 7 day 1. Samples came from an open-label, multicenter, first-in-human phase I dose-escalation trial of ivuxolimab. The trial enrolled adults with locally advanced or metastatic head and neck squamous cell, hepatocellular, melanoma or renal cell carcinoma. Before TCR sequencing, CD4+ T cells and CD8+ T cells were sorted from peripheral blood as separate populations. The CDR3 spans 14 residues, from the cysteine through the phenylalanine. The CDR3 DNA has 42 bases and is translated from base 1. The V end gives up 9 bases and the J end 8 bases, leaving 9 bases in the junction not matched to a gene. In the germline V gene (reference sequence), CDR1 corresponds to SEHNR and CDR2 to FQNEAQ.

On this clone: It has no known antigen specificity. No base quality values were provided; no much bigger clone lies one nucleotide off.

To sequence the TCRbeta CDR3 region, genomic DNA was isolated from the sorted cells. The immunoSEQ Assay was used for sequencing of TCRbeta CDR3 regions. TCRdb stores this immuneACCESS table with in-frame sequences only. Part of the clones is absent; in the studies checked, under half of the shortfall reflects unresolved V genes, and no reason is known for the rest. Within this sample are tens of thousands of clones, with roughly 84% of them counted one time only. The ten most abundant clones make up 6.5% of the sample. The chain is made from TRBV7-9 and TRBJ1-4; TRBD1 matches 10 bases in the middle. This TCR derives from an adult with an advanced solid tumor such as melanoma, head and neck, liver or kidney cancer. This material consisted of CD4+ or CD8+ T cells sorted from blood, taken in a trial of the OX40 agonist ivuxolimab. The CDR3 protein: CASDVGQGEEKLFF. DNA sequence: TGTGCCAGTGATGTAGGACAGGGGGAGGAAAAACTGTTTTTT.